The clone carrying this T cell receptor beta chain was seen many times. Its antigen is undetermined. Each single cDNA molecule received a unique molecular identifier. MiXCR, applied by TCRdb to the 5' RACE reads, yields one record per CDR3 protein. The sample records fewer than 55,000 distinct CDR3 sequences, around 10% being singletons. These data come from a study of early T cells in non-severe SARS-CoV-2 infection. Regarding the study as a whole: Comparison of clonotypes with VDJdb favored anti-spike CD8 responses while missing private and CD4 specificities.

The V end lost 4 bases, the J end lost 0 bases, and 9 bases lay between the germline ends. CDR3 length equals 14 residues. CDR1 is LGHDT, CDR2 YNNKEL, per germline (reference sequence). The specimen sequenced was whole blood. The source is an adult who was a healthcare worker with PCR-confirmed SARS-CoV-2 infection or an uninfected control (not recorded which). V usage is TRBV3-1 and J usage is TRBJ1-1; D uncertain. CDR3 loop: CASSPLFLNTEAFF. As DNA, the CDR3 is TGTGCCAGCAGCCCCTTGTTCTTGAACACTGAAGCTTTCTTT. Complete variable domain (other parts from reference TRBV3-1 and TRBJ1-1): DTAVSQTPKYLVTQMGNDKSIKCEQNLGHDTMYWYKQDSKKFLKIMFSYNNKELIINETVPNRFSPKSPDKAHLNLHINSLELGDSAVYFCASSPLFLNTEAFFGQGTRLTVV.